A single sample gave rise to the 25 T cell receptor beta chains below, sequenced in a study of cytomegalovirus exposure and HLA in healthy donors. The PCR made use of 60 Vbeta and 13 Jbeta primers. The protocol was immunoSEQ multiplex PCR, while the TCRdb copy is restricted to in-frame clones and leaves out a portion. Here the sample spans roughly 100,000 clones, around 73% being singletons. What was sequenced was PBMCs. These receptors were collected from a woman between 35 and 50 years old in good health and CMV-seronegative.

Worth noting for this clone: One end of the junction fails to match germline, which may point to a read error. The J gene is TRBJ1-2, the V gene TRBV2; D might be TRBD1 (6 bases). Per germline, CDR1 SNHLY and CDR2 FYNNEI. The CDR3 covers 13 residues. The CDR3 DNA reads TGTGCCGGCAGTGACAGGAAAGGCTATGGCTACACCTTC. Translated, it gives CAGSDRKGYGYTF.

The DNA for the CDR3 is TGCGCCAGCAGCTTTCTAGCGGGAGCAAACAATGAGCAGTTCTTC. It encodes CASSFLAGANNEQFF. This sequence joins TRBV5-1 and TRBJ2-1; TRBD2 matches 10 bases. V shed 2 bases and J 5 bases; nucleotides not matched to a gene: 4. This CDR3 contains 15 residues. CDR1 is SGHRS and CDR2 is YFSETQ in the germline V gene.

The V and J genes are TRBV27 and TRBJ1-1, with D perhaps TRBD1 (5 bases). V was cut by 8 bases and J by 4 bases, with 14 bases left in between. There are 13 residues in the CDR3. Germline CDR1 and CDR2: MNHEY and SMNVEV (reference sequence). CDR3 protein: CASRPSGGTEAFF. The CDR3, as DNA: TGTGCCAGCCGACCTTCGGGGGGCACTGAAGCTTTCTTT.

This chain uses TRBV5-1 with TRBJ1-2; 9 nucleotides line up with TRBD1. The germline CDR1 and CDR2 sequences are SGHRS and YFSETQ. The CDR3 spans 15 residues. V was clipped by 4 bases and J by 1 base; unmatched bases: 5. The CDR3 reads CASSGRQGGNYGYTF. CDR3 coding DNA: TGCGCCAGCAGCGGCCGACAGGGGGGTAACTATGGCTACACCTTC.

As regards this clone: One end of the junction fails to match germline, which may point to a read error. Other DNA sequences in this specimen translate into the identical CDR3. V usage is TRBV6-5 and J usage is TRBJ1-2; perhaps TRBD1 as D (6 bases). The CDR3 is 15 amino acids. The germline V gene has CDR1 MNHEY and CDR2 SVGAGI. The CDR3 DNA follows: TGCGCCAGCAGTTACGTGGGACACAGGGAGACTGGCTACACCTTC. This encodes CASSYVGHRETGYTF.

In this sample, this clone turned up once. This rearrangement joins TRBV19 to TRBJ2-2, with D possibly being TRBD1 (6 bases). Germline lookup yields CDR1 LNHDA and CDR2 SQIVND (reference sequence). This CDR3 region has 15 residues. Trimming pared 4 bases from V and 0 bases from J, leaving 9 bases between. CDR3 residues: CASSRTVTNTGELFF. The CDR3 DNA reads TGTGCCAGTAGTAGGACAGTAACGAACACCGGGGAGCTGTTTTTT. Combining the CDR3 with reference TRBV19 and TRBJ2-2 gives the whole variable domain DGGITQSPKYLFRKEGQNVTLSCEQNLNHDAMYWYRQDPGQGLRLIYYSQIVNDFQKGDIAEGYSVSREKKESFPLTVTSAQKNPTAFYLCASSRTVTNTGELFFGEGSRLTVL.

The chain recombines TRBV19 with TRBJ2-7, with 7 bases identical to TRBD1. The CDR3 extends over 14 amino acids. Germline assignment: CDR1 LNHDA and CDR2 SQIVND (reference sequence). V shed 3 bases and J 6 bases; nucleotides not matched to a gene: 8. CDR3 protein: CASSIGQGEFEQYF. In DNA form, the CDR3 reads TGTGCCAGTAGTATTGGGCAGGGGGAGTTCGAGCAGTACTTC.

The rearrangement uses TRBV19 and TRBJ2-1; TRBD2 agrees at 7 bases. Trimming at V came to 8 bases and at J to 0 bases, leaving 1 base not matched to a gene. Per the germline V gene, CDR1 is LNHDA and CDR2 is SQIVND (reference sequence). CDR3 length: 13 amino acids. CDR3 DNA: TGTGCCAGTGGCGGGAGCTCCTACAATGAGCAGTTCTTC. Protein: CASGGSSYNEQFF. Full variable domain (remainder filled in from reference TRBV19 and TRBJ2-1): DGGITQSPKYLFRKEGQNVTLSCEQNLNHDAMYWYRQDPGQGLRLIYYSQIVNDFQKGDIAEGYSVSREKKESFPLTVTSAQKNPTAFYLCASGGSSYNEQFFGPGTRLTVL.

The chain carries TRBV6-5 and TRBJ2-5; a possible D gene is TRBD2 (5 bases). The V gene lost 0 bases and the J gene lost 1 base, with 9 bases spanning the gap. The germline gives CDR1 MNHEY, CDR2 SVGAGI. CDR3 length equals 15 residues. In DNA, the CDR3 is TGTGCCAGCAGTTACTCCGAGAGCGGCCAAGAGACCCAGTACTTC. It codes for CASSYSESGQETQYF.

This rearrangement joins TRBV4-1 to TRBJ1-1, with 10 nucleotides matching TRBD1. V was clipped by 4 bases and J by 3 bases; unmatched bases: 14. Per the germline V gene, CDR1 is MGHRA and CDR2 is YSYEKL. This CDR3 region has 18 residues. CDR3 loop: CASSPLIGFGTGDTEAFF. The CDR3 DNA reads as TGCGCCAGCAGCCCTTTAATTGGGTTCGGGACAGGGGACACTGAAGCTTTCTTT.

The chain combines TRBV14 with TRBJ2-1, with 11 bases that match TRBD2. Germline V CDR1 and CDR2: SGHDN, FVKESK. The CDR3 consists of 15 residues. Germline trimming cut 1 base from V and 9 bases from J; bases unmatched to any gene: 5. The CDR3 loop is CASSQVRLAGGEQFF. CDR3 nucleotides: TGTGCCAGCAGCCAAGTGAGGCTAGCGGGAGGTGAGCAGTTCTTC.

This clone was detected once. The chain recombines TRBV28 with TRBJ1-4, with 7 bases aligning to TRBD1. This CDR3 has 15 amino acids. V shed 5 bases and J 7 bases; nucleotides not matched to a gene: 10. The germline V gene has CDR1 MDHEN and CDR2 SYDVKM. For the CDR3, the DNA is TGTGCCAGCAGTACCCGACAGGGCTATGGTGAAAAACTGTTTTTT. Residues: CASSTRQGYGEKLFF. The full variable domain, in which reference TRBV28 and TRBJ1-4 provide the parts outside the CDR3, is DVKVTQSSRYLVKRTGEKVFLECVQDMDHENMFWYRQDPGLGLRLIYFSYDVKMKEKGDIPEGYSVSREKKERFSLILESASTNQTSMYLCASSTRQGYGEKLFFGSGTQLSVL.

The genes are TRBV28 and TRBJ1-5; TRBD1 matches at 8 bases. CDR3 length: 13 residues. Germline V lookup: CDR1 MDHEN, CDR2 SYDVKM. Trimming removed 8 bases from V and 6 bases from J; junction bases left unmatched: 6. The CDR3 DNA is TGTGCCAGCTCACAGGGGGTGGGTCAGCCCCAGCATTTT. Translated, it gives CASSQGVGQPQHF. Complete variable domain (other parts from reference TRBV28 and TRBJ1-5): DVKVTQSSRYLVKRTGEKVFLECVQDMDHENMFWYRQDPGLGLRLIYFSYDVKMKEKGDIPEGYSVSREKKERFSLILESASTNQTSMYLCASSQGVGQPQHFGDGTRLSIL.

This chain uses TRBV28 with TRBJ1-5; possibly TRBD1 for D (6 bases). Trimming left V 11 bases short and J 5 bases short, with 16 bases between. Looked up from germline, CDR1 is MDHEN and CDR2 is SYDVKM. This CDR3 is built from 13 residues. The DNA of the CDR3 is TGTGCCGGATCCCTCAGGGGTGATCAGCCCCAGCATTTT. This codes for CAGSLRGDQPQHF.

This clone was counted a single time. The chain combines TRBV6-1 with TRBJ1-2, with D possibly TRBD1 on 5 matching bases. The CDR3 is 12 residues long. The V end was cut by 7 bases, the J end by 2 bases, with 8 bases between. Germline lookup yields CDR1 MNHNS and CDR2 SASEGT. The CDR3 spells CASISGNYGYTF. CDR3 nucleotide sequence: TGTGCCAGCATATCAGGGAACTATGGCTACACCTTC.

The chain carries TRBV11-2 and TRBJ1-1, with TRBD1 matching 12 bases. Per the germline V gene, CDR1 is SGHAT and CDR2 is FQNNGV. The CDR3 runs 18 residues. V lost 3 bases, J lost 5 bases, and 13 bases stayed unmatched. CDR3 bases: TGTGCCAGCAGCTTGAGGGCCCCGGGACAGGGGGCGAAGACTGAAGCTTTCTTT. Protein sequence: CASSLRAPGQGAKTEAFF.

This clone occurred a few times. J is TRBJ1-1 and V is TRBV6-5, with D possibly matching TRBD1 (6 bases). This CDR3 is 15 amino acids long. Germline values: CDR1 MNHEY, CDR2 SVGAGI. Trimming took 2 bases from V and 5 from J, leaving 15 bases between them. The CDR3 region has the DNA TGTGCCAGCAGTTACGTGCCGGGCAGGGGAACTGAAGCTTTCTTT. It specifies CASSYVPGRGTEAFF.

The chain carries TRBV27 and TRBJ2-3, with TRBD1 matching 9 bases. This CDR3 has 15 residues. CDR1 and CDR2 from the germline V gene are MNHEY and SMNVEV (reference sequence). V lost 1 base and J lost 7; bases outside the gene matches: 6. CDR3 sequence: CASSLFGTGFYTQYF. CDR3 in DNA: TGTGCCAGCAGTTTATTCGGGACAGGGTTCTATACGCAGTATTTT.

This clone was seen a handful of times. CDR3 in amino acids: CASSPLAHMNTEAFF. For the CDR3, the DNA is TGTGCCAGCAGTCCTTTGGCCCACATGAACACTGAAGCTTTCTTT. V usage is TRBV6-6 and J usage is TRBJ1-1; the D is unclear. The CDR3 is 15 amino acids. Germline loops: CDR1 MNHNY, CDR2 SVGAGI (reference sequence). Trimming removed 5 bases from V and 0 bases from J, with 13 bases in between.

The rearrangement joins TRBV7-9 to TRBJ2-7, with D possibly matching TRBD1 (5 bases). The germline V gene encodes CDR1 SEHNR and CDR2 FQNEAQ (reference sequence). The V gene lost 1 base and the J gene lost 1 base, with 14 bases spanning the gap. CDR3 size: 16 residues. The CDR3 nucleotides are TGTGCCAGCAGCTTAGTGGCAGGGATCGGTTCCTACGAGCAGTACTTC. Its protein is CASSLVAGIGSYEQYF.

This clone is a singleton in its sample. The rearrangement links TRBV7-9 to TRBJ2-5; 10 bases map to TRBD1. The J call is doubtful: the DNA matches TRBJ2-7 better. This CDR3 region has 14 residues. The germline gives CDR1 SEHNR, CDR2 FQNEAQ (reference sequence). The CDR3 region is CASSFGTGATEQYF. CDR3 bases: TGTGCCAGCAGCTTTGGGACAGGGGCTACCGAGCAGTACTTC.

The J gene is TRBJ2-5, the V gene TRBV5-1; D perhaps matches TRBD1 (6 bases). The CDR3 is made up of 15 amino acids. Trimming stripped 3 bases from V and 5 bases from J, with 17 bases between. The V gene's germline CDR1 is SGHRS and CDR2 YFSETQ. CDR3 residues: CASSSTYRVGETQYF. Here the CDR3 DNA reads TGCGCCAGCAGCTCTACCTACAGGGTTGGGGAGACCCAGTACTTC.

This clone was seen only a few times. The V and J genes are TRBV6-1 and TRBJ2-5; 10 bases are shared with TRBD2. Germline values: CDR1 MNHNS, CDR2 SASEGT. Unmatched junction bases numbered 6, after V lost 3 bases and J lost 5 bases. The CDR3 sequence is 15 residues long. The CDR3 DNA follows: TGTGCCAGCAGTGAGCTAGCGGGAGAGGGTGAGACCCAGTACTTC. Translated, it gives CASSELAGEGETQYF.

The chain uses TRBV2 and TRBJ1-4; TRBD1 is a possible D gene (5 bases). V lost 7 bases and J 4 bases, leaving 16 bases between the germline ends. Germline CDR1 SNHLY, CDR2 FYNNEI. The CDR3 totals 15 residues. For the CDR3, the DNA is TGTGCCAGCAATACCGTAGCGGGGGGTAATGAAAAACTGTTTTTT. Translation gives CASNTVAGGNEKLFF.

The rearrangement links TRBV28 to TRBJ2-3, with 10 bases that match TRBD2. V was pared by 5 bases and J by 0 bases, with 2 bases of the junction left unmatched. CDR1 is MDHEN, CDR2 SYDVKM, per germline. There are 15 residues in the CDR3. For the CDR3, the DNA is TGTGCCAGCAGTACTAGCGGGACAAGCACAGATACGCAGTATTTT. Encoded protein: CASSTSGTSTDTQYF.